The following is a T cell receptor beta chain sequence with its context. The entry originates in a study of blood T cell repertoires in COVID-19. For the study at large: COVID-19 samples from acute and convalescent phases originated in the United States, Italy and Spain. Sample material is recorded as cDNA or gDNA derived from T cells, B-cell-depleted T cells, or PBMCs.

Per the germline V gene, CDR1 is SGHRS and CDR2 is YFSETQ. V was clipped by 4 bases and J by 5 bases; unmatched bases: 7. CDR3 length: 15 amino acids. As originally analysed: Estimation of nucleated cell counts relied on the amplification of reference gene primers. Only in-frame clones appear in the TCRdb table, and some are missing; sequencing was by immunoSEQ multiplex PCR. V, J and clone size reflect that table, while D and trimming were determined from the DNA. The data show almost 95,000 clones, roughly 72% seen once. The source material was peripheral blood. V and J are TRBV5-1 and TRBJ2-1, with TRBD2 identical over 9 bases. This TCR derives from a woman in her fifties or sixties in a cohort sampled during active or convalescent COVID-19. The CDR3 DNA reads as TGCGCCAGCAGCGGGCGCGGGGGGGGGAACAATGAGCAGTTCTTC. Its protein is CASSGRGGGNNEQFF.